What follows are 27 T cell receptor beta chains derived from one specimen sequenced in a study of human T cells and chemical hapten exposure. TCRdb fed the RACE reads into MiXCR, producing one record per CDR3 protein. The sample consists of over 95,000 distinct CDR3 sequences, around 12% of them appearing once. The time point was: patch test 1, 2 weeks after DPC sensitization. Treatment reported: therapeutic diphenylcyclopropenone sensitization with weekly scalp DPC. The sample was whole blood, taken in connection with sensitization to the hapten diphenylcyclopropenone (DPC). Source of these receptors: a woman aged 35 to 49 with alopecia areata. Some clones in this sample may be carry-over from other donors' samples.

This chain uses TRBV4-1 with TRBJ2-1; weak D call: TRBD2 (6 bases). V was pared by 1 base and J by 9 bases, with 22 bases between. CDR1 is MGHRA and CDR2 is YSYEKL in the germline V gene. The CDR3 sequence is 17 residues long. The CDR3 protein is CASSQGPGTGRNGEQFF. In DNA form, the CDR3 reads TGCGCCAGCAGCCAAGGGCCCGGGACTGGCCGGAATGGTGAGCAGTTCTTC.

This rearrangement joins TRBV6-2 or TRBV6-3 to TRBJ2-7; no clear D gene. CDR1 is MNHEY and CDR2 is SVGEGT in the germline V gene. CDR3 length equals 14 residues. V lost 0 bases and J lost 2, with 8 bases in between. The CDR3 DNA sequence: TGTGCCAGCAGTTACTCGATCGGACCCTACGAGCAGTACTTC. Its protein is CASSYSIGPYEQYF.

This clonotype occurred a few times. The V call is TRBV7-3, the J call TRBJ1-1; D is unclear. CDR1 and CDR2 from the germline V gene are SGHTA and FQGTGA. The CDR3 spans 12 residues. Between the trimmed V and J ends, which lost 5 bases and 8 bases, there was a span of 12 bases. CDR3 region: CASSEKPPEAFF. The CDR3 DNA sequence: TGTGCCAGCAGCGAAAAACCCCCGGAAGCTTTCTTT.

In this sample, this clonotype turned up a few times. The chain combines TRBV19 with TRBJ1-5; 7 positions agree with TRBD1. V trimming: 3 bases; J trimming: 6 bases; junction bases outside the gene matches: 2. CDR1 LNHDA and CDR2 SQIVND come from the germline V gene (reference sequence). CDR3 length: 13 residues. The CDR3 loop reads CASSMDRFQPQHF. CDR3 nucleotide sequence: TGTGCCAGTAGTATGGACAGGTTTCAGCCCCAGCATTTT.

This clonotype was seen only a few times. The J gene is TRBJ2-2, the V gene TRBV7-2; D is uncertain. The CDR3 consists of 15 residues. Per the germline V gene, CDR1 is SGHTA and CDR2 is FQGNSA. V was trimmed by 2 bases and J by 4 bases, leaving 11 bases between them. CDR3 bases: TGTGCCAGCAGCTTATCCAGCCCCCCCACCGGGGAGCTGTTTTTT. The encoded protein is CASSLSSPPTGELFF.

A few counts support this clonotype. The gene calls are TRBV7-9 and TRBJ2-1, with D perhaps TRBD1 or TRBD2 (6 bases each). The CDR3 length is 14 residues. Germline CDR1 is SEHNR and CDR2 is FQNEAQ (reference sequence). The V end was cut by 2 bases, the J end by 6 bases, with 11 bases between. The CDR3 here is CASSLTGAGNEQFF. The CDR3 DNA is TGTGCCAGCAGCTTAACGGGGGCCGGCAATGAGCAGTTCTTC.

This clonotype was counted only a few times. This chain joins TRBV5-1 and TRBJ2-1; 13 bases are a match to TRBD2. This CDR3 has 15 residues. The V gene's germline CDR1 is SGHRS and CDR2 YFSETQ. V was clipped by 0 bases and J by 9 bases; unmatched bases: 3. The CDR3 DNA sequence: TGCGCCAGCAGCTTGGGACTAGCGGGAGGCCTTGAGCAGTTCTTC. It yields the protein CASSLGLAGGLEQFF.

The chain combines TRBV6-4 with TRBJ2-4; 7 bases are a match to TRBD2. V was pared by 5 bases and J by 2 bases, with 6 bases of the junction left unmatched. This CDR3 comprises 15 residues. Per the germline V gene, CDR1 is MRHNA and CDR2 is SNTAGT. CDR3 amino acids: CASSSIAGSKNIQYF. The CDR3, as DNA: TGTGCCAGCAGTTCCATAGCGGGTTCCAAAAACATTCAGTACTTC.

This clonotype has a count of ten or more. The rearrangement links TRBV9 to TRBJ2-6; D uncertain. CDR1 is SGDLS, CDR2 YYNGEE, per germline. This CDR3 is 13 amino acids long. Trimming cost V 4 bases and J 1 base, with 3 bases left between them. CDR3 sequence: CASSSSGANVLTF. The DNA for the CDR3 is TGTGCCAGCAGCTCATCTGGGGCCAACGTCCTGACTTTC. Full variable domain (rest looked up from reference TRBV9 and TRBJ2-6): DSGVTQTPKHLITATGQRVTLRCSPRSGDLSVYWYQQSLDQGLQFLIQYYNGEERAKGNILERFSAQQFPDLHSELNLSSLELGDSALYFCASSSSGANVLTFGAGSRLTVL.

This clonotype was counted a few times. The J gene is TRBJ1-1, the V gene TRBV29-1, with D hard to call. The V and J ends lost 6 bases and 0 bases respectively, with 8 bases between them. Germline values: CDR1 SQVTM, CDR2 ANQGSEA. CDR3 size: 12 residues. The CDR3, as DNA: TGCAGCGTGGACGGAATGAACACTGAAGCTTTCTTT. The encoded protein is CSVDGMNTEAFF.

Remarks on this clonotype: With a much larger clone just one base away, this may be a read error. The chain uses TRBV18 and TRBJ1-4; D unclear. The CDR3 runs to 16 residues. Germline values: CDR1 KGHSH, CDR2 LQKENI. CDR3 protein: CASSPRSVATNEKLIF. The DNA of the CDR3 is TGTGCCAGCTCACCGAGGAGCGTTGCAACTAATGAAAAACTGATTTTT.

This clonotype showed up many times. CDR3 DNA: TGTGCCAGCCGACTAGCGGGCTACTCCTACAATGAGCAGTTCTTC. It encodes CASRLAGYSYNEQFF. The chain recombines TRBV7-9 with TRBJ2-1; TRBD2 agrees at 10 bases. The germline V gene encodes CDR1 SEHNR and CDR2 FQNEAQ (reference sequence). The V segment lost 8 bases and the J segment 0 bases; nucleotides outside the gene matches: 4. This CDR3 is 15 amino acids long. Complete variable domain (other parts from reference TRBV7-9 and TRBJ2-1): DTGVSQNPRHKITKRGQNVTFRCDPISEHNRLYWYRQTLGQGPEFLTYFQNEAQLEKSRLLSDRFSAERPKGSFSTLEIQRTEQGDSAMYLCASRLAGYSYNEQFFGPGTRLTVL.

A few counts support this clonotype. The V gene is TRBV6-6, the J gene TRBJ1-2; 7 bases map to TRBD1. The CDR3 covers 16 residues. Germline V gene lookup returns CDR1 MNHNY and CDR2 SVGAGI (reference sequence). V shed 3 bases, J shed 4 bases, and the junction held 11 bases outside the gene matches. Written as DNA, the CDR3 is TGTGCCAGCAGTTATGAGACAGGGAGGTATGGCTATGGCTACACCTTC. Protein: CASSYETGRYGYGYTF.

This clonotype was observed a handful of times. V is TRBV4-2 and J is TRBJ2-3; D call uncertain. The CDR3 spans 17 residues. The germline V gene has CDR1 LGHNA and CDR2 YNFKEQ. V lost 1 base and J lost 0, with 14 bases in between. CDR3 residues: CASSQAMTPPSTDTQYF. Written as DNA, the CDR3 is TGTGCCAGCAGCCAAGCCATGACTCCCCCTAGCACAGATACGCAGTATTTT.

This clonotype has a count of ten or more. V gene TRBV7-8 combines with J gene TRBJ2-6, with 10 bases that match TRBD2. The CDR3 sequence is 17 residues long. V dropped 5 bases and J dropped 2; count of bases not matched to a gene: 6. In germline, CDR1 is SGHVS, CDR2 FQNEAQ. CDR3 loop: CASSALAGVAGANVLTF. The CDR3 DNA reads as TGTGCCAGCAGCGCCCTAGCGGGAGTTGCTGGGGCCAACGTCCTGACTTTC.

This clonotype showed up just a few times. This rearrangement joins TRBV18 to TRBJ1-5; possibly TRBD1 for D (6 bases). V lost 5 bases to trimming and J lost 4 bases, with 27 bases between them. The CDR3 runs to 19 residues. Germline-derived CDR1 and CDR2 are KGHSH and LQKENI. In DNA, the CDR3 is TGTGCCAGCTCAAAGTATGTAATAACTTCCGGGACACTGAATCAGCCCCAGCATTTT. Its protein is CASSKYVITSGTLNQPQHF.

J is TRBJ2-3 and V is TRBV3-1, with 7 bases that match TRBD2. The V segment lost 4 bases and the J segment 3 bases; nucleotides outside the gene matches: 7. The CDR3 runs 15 residues. CDR1 LGHDT and CDR2 YNNKEL come from the germline V gene (reference sequence). CDR3 bases: TGTGCCAGCAGCCCCCGAGGCGGGGGTACAGATACGCAGTATTTT. Translation: CASSPRGGGTDTQYF.

The sample holds many counts of this clonotype. This rearrangement joins TRBV29-1 to TRBJ2-5; TRBD1 is a possible D gene (6 bases). The germline gives CDR1 SQVTM, CDR2 ANQGSEA. The V end lost 4 bases, the J end lost 3 bases, and 9 bases lay between the germline ends. The CDR3 covers 12 residues. The CDR3 here is CSVVSGEETQYF. For the CDR3, the DNA is TGCAGCGTTGTTTCAGGGGAAGAGACCCAGTACTTC.

The genes are TRBV4-1 and TRBJ2-1; D is ambiguous. Germline V gene lookup returns CDR1 MGHRA and CDR2 YSYEKL. V was cut by 2 bases and J by 6 bases, with 8 bases left in between. The CDR3 sequence is 13 residues long. CDR3 coding DNA: TGCGCCAGCAGCCAATACCGTAGCAATGAGCAGTTCTTC. Its protein product is CASSQYRSNEQFF.

The CDR3 DNA follows: TGTGCCAGCAGATCTGATGTGAACTACGAGCAGTACTTC. Protein sequence: CASRSDVNYEQYF. This chain connects TRBV6-2 or TRBV6-3 to TRBJ2-7; D gene ambiguous. V lost 6 bases to trimming and J lost 3 bases, with 12 bases between them. Germline V lookup: CDR1 MNHEY, CDR2 SVGEGT. This CDR3 region has 13 residues.

This chain connects TRBV5-5 to TRBJ2-2; possibly TRBD2 for D (5 bases). The CDR3 is 13 residues long. The V and J ends lost 4 bases and 3 bases respectively, with 7 bases between them. Per the germline V gene, CDR1 is SGHKS and CDR2 is YYEKEE (reference sequence). The CDR3 DNA is TGTGCCAGCAGCCCGGGATACACCGGGGAGCTGTTTTTT. Translation: CASSPGYTGELFF.

The chain has TRBV24-1 and TRBJ2-4, with TRBD1 as a possible D gene (6 bases). V was cut by 4 bases and J by 6 bases, with 12 bases left in between. Germline CDR1 reads KGHDR; CDR2 reads SFDVKD. The CDR3 loop spans 14 amino acids. The CDR3 DNA sequence: TGTGCCACCAGTGACTCCAGGGGCGGAAACATTCAGTACTTC. This codes for CATSDSRGGNIQYF.

This clonotype has only one observation. Possible read error: a much larger clone is one base away. The chain recombines TRBV3-1 with TRBJ2-1; D remains ambiguous. CDR3 size: 17 residues. Germline V lookup: CDR1 LGHDT, CDR2 YNNKEL (reference sequence). CDR3 protein: CASSQDPFTHSYNELFF. The CDR3 DNA reads TGTGCCAGCAGCCAAGATCCCTTCACACACTCCTACAATGAGCTGTTCTTC.

This clonotype has a handful of counts. The chain employs TRBV20-1 and TRBJ1-1, with a weak D call TRBD1 (5 bases). This CDR3 has 14 residues. V was cut by 0 bases and J by 2 bases, with 10 bases left in between. The germline gives CDR1 DFQATT, CDR2 SNEGSKA (reference sequence). The CDR3 nucleotides are TGCAGTGCTAGAGATGATGGGACCAACACTGAAGCTTTCTTT. This codes for CSARDDGTNTEAFF.

The rearrangement joins TRBV20-1 to TRBJ2-7; 15 bases map to TRBD2. The V and J ends lost 0 bases and 9 bases, in that order; junction bases with no gene match: 6. This CDR3 has 15 amino acids. The germline gives CDR1 DFQATT, CDR2 SNEGSKA (reference sequence). In nucleotides, the CDR3 is TGCAGTGCTAGAGATACGGGACTAGCGGGGGGTGTGCAGTACTTC. It translates to CSARDTGLAGGVQYF.

This clonotype was observed a handful of times. The chain combines TRBV20-1 with TRBJ2-3, with 7 positions matching TRBD1. CDR3 size: 16 residues. The germline CDR1 and CDR2 sequences are DFQATT and SNEGSKA (reference sequence). V lost 3 bases to trimming and J lost 6 bases; unmatched junction nucleotides: 15. CDR3 sequence: CSASSFLQGTRDTQYF. In DNA form, the CDR3 reads TGCAGTGCTAGTAGCTTTCTACAGGGGACAAGGGATACGCAGTATTTT.

This clonotype turned up a few times. The rearrangement uses TRBV18 and TRBJ2-3, with 8 positions matching TRBD1. The CDR3 loop spans 17 amino acids. CDR1 KGHSH and CDR2 LQKENI come from the germline V gene. V shed 0 bases, J shed 0 bases, and the junction held 5 bases outside the gene matches. CDR3 nucleotides: TGTGCCAGCTCACCACCGACAGGGGAAACTAGCACAGATACGCAGTATTTT. It encodes CASSPPTGETSTDTQYF.